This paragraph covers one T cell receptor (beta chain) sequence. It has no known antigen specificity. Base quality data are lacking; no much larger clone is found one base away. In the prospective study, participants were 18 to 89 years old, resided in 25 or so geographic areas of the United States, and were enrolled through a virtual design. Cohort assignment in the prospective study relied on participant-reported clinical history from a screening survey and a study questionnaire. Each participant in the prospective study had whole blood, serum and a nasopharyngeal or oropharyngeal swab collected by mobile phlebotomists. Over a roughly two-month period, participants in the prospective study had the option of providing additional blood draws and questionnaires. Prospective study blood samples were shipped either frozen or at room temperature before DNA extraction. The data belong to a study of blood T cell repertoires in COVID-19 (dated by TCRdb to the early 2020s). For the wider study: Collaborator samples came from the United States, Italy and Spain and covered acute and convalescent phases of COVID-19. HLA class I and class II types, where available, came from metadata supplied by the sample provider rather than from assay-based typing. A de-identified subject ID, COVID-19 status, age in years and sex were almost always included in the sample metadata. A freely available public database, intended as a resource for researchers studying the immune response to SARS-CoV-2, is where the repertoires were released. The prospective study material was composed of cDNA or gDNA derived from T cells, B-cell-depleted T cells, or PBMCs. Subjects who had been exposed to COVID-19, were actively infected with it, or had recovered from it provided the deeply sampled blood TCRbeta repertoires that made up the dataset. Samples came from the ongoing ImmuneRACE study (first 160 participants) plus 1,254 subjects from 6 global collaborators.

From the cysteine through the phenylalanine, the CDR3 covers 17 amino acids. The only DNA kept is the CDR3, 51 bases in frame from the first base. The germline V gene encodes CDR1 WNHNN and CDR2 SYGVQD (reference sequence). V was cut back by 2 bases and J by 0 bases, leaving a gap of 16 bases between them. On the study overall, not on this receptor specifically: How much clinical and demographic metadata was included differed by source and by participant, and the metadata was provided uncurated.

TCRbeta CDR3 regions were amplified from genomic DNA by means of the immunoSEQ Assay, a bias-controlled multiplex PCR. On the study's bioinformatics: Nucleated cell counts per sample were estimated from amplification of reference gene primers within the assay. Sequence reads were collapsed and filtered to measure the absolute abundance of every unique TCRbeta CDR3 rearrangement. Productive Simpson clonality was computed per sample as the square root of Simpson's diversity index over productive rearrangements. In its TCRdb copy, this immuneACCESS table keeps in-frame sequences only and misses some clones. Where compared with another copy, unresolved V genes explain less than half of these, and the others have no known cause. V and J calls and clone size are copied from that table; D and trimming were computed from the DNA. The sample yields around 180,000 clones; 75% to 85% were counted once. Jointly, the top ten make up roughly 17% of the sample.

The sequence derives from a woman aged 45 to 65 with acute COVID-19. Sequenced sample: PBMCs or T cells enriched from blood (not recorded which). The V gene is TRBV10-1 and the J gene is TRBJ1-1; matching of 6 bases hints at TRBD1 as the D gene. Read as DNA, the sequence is TGCGCCAGCAGTGAGATGCGACAGGACCCTCTGAACACTGAAGCTTTCTTT. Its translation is CASSEMRQDPLNTEAFF.